This T cell receptor (beta chain) stems from a study of Ad26.COV2.S vaccination and SARS-CoV-2 variants. Study-wide results and caveats: Measures of TCR breadth and depth may have fallen short of total T cell responses. Substantial breadth in spike-specific CD8+ and CD4+ T cell responses was reportedly seen after vaccination.

This clone was seen just once. Antigen specificity is unknown. The V and J ends lost 0 bases and 2 bases, in that order; junction bases with no gene match: 3. This CDR3 is built from 15 residues. CDR1 and CDR2 (germline): LNHDA, SQIVND (reference sequence). Generated by immunoSEQ multiplex PCR, the TCRdb table keeps only in-frame clones and is missing some. Seen here are fewer than 800,000 clones, around 89% observed once, and the top ten hold approximately 1.5%. This sample's treatment: roughly 18 received Ad26.COV2.S at low or high dose, single or two shots; about 5 received placebo; per-sample allocation not given. Sampling was done on day 63 after the first vaccine or placebo injection.

Sample: peripheral blood, taken in a trial of Ad26.COV2.S vaccine versus placebo. This chain uses TRBV19 with TRBJ2-7, with TRBD2 matching over 8 bases. The source of this sequence is a person between 18 and 65 years old who received the Ad26.COV2.S COVID-19 vaccine or a placebo. CDR3 loop: CASSIDGSGAYEQYF. CDR3 coding DNA: TGTGCCAGTAGTATAGATGGTAGCGGGGCCTACGAGCAGTACTTC.